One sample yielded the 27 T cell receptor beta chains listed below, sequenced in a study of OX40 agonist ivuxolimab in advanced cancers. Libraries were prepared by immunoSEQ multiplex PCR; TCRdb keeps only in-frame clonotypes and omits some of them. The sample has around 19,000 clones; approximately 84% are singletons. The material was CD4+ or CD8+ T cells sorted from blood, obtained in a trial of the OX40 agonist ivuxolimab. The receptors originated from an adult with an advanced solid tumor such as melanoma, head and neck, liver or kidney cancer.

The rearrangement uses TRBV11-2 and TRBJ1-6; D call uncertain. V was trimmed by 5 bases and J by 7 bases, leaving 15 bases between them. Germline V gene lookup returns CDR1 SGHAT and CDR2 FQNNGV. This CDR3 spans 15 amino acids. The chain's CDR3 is CASSPRREMNSPLHF. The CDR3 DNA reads TGTGCCAGCAGCCCCCGGAGGGAAATGAATTCACCCCTCCACTTT.

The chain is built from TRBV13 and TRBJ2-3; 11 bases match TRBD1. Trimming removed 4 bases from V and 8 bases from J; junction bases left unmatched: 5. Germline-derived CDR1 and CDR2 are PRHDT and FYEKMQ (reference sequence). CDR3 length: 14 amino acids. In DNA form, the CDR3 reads TGTGCCAGCAGCTCTGGGGACAGGGGGAGTACGCAGTATTTT. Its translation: CASSSGDRGSTQYF.

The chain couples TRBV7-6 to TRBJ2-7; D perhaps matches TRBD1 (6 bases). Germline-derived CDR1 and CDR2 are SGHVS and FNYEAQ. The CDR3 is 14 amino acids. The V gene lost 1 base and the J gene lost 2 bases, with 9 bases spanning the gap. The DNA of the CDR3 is TGTGCCAGCAGCTTAGGCCGGGACACCTACGAGCAGTACTTC. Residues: CASSLGRDTYEQYF.

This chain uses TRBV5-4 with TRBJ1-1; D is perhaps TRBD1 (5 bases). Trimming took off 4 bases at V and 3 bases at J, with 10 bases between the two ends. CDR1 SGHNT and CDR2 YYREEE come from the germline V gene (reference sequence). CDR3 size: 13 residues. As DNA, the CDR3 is TGTGCCAGCAGCCTAGGAGGGGACACTGAAGCTTTCTTT. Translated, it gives CASSLGGDTEAFF. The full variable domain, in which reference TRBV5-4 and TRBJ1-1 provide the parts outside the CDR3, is ETGVTQSPTHLIKTRGQQVTLRCSSQSGHNTVSWYQQALGQGPQFIFQYYREEENGRGNFPPRFSGLQFPNYSSELNVNALELDDSALYLCASSLGGDTEAFFGQGTRLTVV.

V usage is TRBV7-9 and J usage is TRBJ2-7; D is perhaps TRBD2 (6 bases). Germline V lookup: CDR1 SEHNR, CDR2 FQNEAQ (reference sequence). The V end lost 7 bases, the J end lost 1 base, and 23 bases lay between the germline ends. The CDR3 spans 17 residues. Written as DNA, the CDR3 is TGTGCCAGCACCTTTCCCTGGGGGGAGGCTGATTCCTACGAGCAGTACTTC. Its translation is CASTFPWGEADSYEQYF. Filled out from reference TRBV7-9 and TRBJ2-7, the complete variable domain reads DTGVSQNPRHKITKRGQNVTFRCDPISEHNRLYWYRQTLGQGPEFLTYFQNEAQLEKSRLLSDRFSAERPKGSFSTLEIQRTEQGDSAMYLCASTFPWGEADSYEQYFGPGTRLTVT.

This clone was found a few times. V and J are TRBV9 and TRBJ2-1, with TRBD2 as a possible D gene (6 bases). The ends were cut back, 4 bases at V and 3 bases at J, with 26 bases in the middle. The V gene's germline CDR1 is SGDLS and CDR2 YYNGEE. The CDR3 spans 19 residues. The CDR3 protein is CASSSPNETSGVLYNEQFF. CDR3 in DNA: TGTGCCAGCAGCTCTCCCAACGAGACCTCGGGGGTCCTCTACAATGAGCAGTTCTTC.

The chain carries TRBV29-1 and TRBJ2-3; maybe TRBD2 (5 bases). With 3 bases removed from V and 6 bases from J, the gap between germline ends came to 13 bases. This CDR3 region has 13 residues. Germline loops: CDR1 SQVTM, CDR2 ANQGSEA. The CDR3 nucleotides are TGCAGCGTTGACACCGGGGTAGGGGATACGCAGTATTTT. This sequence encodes CSVDTGVGDTQYF.

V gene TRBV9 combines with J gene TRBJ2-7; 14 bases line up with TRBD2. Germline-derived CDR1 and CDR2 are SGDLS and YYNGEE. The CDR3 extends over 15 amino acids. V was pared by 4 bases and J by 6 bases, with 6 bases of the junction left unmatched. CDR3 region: CASSSGTSGSGEQYF. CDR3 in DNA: TGTGCCAGCAGCTCCGGGACTAGCGGGAGTGGCGAGCAGTACTTC.

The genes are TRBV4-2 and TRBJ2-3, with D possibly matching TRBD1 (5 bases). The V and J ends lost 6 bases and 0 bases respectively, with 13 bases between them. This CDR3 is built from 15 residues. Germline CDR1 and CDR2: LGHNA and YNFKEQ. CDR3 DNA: TGTGCCAGCAGAGAGACAGCCCCTAGCACAGATACGCAGTATTTT. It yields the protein CASRETAPSTDTQYF.

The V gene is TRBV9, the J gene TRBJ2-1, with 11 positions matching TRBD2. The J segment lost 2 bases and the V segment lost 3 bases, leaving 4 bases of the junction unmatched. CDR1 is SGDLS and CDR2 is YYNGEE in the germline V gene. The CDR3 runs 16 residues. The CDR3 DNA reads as TGTGCCAGCAGCGGCGGGACTAGCGGCACCTACAATGAGCAGTTCTTC. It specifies CASSGGTSGTYNEQFF.

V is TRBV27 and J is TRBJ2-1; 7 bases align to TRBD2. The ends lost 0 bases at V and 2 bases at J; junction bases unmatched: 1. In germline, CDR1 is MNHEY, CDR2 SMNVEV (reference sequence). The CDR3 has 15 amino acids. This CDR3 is CASSLSAGTYNEQFF. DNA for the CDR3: TGTGCCAGCAGTTTATCAGCGGGGACCTACAATGAGCAGTTCTTC.

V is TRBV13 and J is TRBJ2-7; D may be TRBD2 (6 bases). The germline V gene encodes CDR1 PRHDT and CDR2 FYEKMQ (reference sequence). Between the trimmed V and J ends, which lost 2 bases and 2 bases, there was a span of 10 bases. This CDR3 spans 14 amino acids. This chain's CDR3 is CASSLPSVTYEQYF. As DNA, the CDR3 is TGTGCCAGCAGCTTACCTAGCGTGACCTACGAGCAGTACTTC.

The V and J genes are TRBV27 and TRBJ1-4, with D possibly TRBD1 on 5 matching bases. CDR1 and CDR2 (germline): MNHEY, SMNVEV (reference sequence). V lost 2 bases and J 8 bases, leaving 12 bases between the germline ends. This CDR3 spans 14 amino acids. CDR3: CASSLGGESEKLFF. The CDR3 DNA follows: TGTGCCAGCAGTTTAGGAGGGGAGTCAGAAAAACTGTTTTTT.

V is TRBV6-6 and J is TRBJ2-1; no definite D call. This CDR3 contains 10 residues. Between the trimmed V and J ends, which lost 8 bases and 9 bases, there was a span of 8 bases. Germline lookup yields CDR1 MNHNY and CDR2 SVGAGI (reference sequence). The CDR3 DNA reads TGTGCCAGCGGTAGGGCTGAGCAGTTCTTC. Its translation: CASGRAEQFF.

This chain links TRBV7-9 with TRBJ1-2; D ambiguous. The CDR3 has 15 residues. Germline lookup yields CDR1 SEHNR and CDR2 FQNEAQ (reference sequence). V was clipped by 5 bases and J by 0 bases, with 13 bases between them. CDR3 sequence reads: CASSQNSIANYGYTF. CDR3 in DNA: TGTGCCAGCAGCCAAAATTCGATAGCTAACTATGGCTACACCTTC. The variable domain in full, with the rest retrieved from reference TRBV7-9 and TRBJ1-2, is DTGVSQNPRHKITKRGQNVTFRCDPISEHNRLYWYRQTLGQGPEFLTYFQNEAQLEKSRLLSDRFSAERPKGSFSTLEIQRTEQGDSAMYLCASSQNSIANYGYTFGSGTRLTVV.

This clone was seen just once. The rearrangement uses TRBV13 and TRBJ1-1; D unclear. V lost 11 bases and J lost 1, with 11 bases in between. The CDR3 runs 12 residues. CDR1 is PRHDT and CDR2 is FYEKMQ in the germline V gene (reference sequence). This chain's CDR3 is CAGGAGNTEAFF. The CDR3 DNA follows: TGTGCCGGAGGAGCAGGGAACACTGAAGCTTTCTTT. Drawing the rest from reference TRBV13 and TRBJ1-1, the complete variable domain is AAGVIQSPRHLIKEKRETATLKCYPIPRHDTVYWYQQGPGQDPQFLISFYEKMQSDKGSIPDRFSAQQFSDYHSELNMSSLELGDSALYFCAGGAGNTEAFFGQGTRLTVV.

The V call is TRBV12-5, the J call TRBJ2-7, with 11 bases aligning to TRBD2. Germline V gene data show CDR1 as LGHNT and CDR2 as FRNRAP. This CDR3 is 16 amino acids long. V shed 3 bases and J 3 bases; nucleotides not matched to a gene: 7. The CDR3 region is CASGFHIAGGHYEQYF. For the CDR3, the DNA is TGTGCTAGTGGTTTCCACATAGCGGGAGGGCACTACGAGCAGTACTTC.

DNA of the CDR3: TGTGCCAGCAGTTTGGGTGACGCCTACGAGCAGTACTTC. Its protein is CASSLGDAYEQYF. The gene calls are TRBV28 and TRBJ2-7, with D hard to call. V was trimmed by 3 bases and J by 2 bases, leaving 8 bases between them. Germline loops: CDR1 MDHEN, CDR2 SYDVKM. CDR3 length: 13 amino acids.

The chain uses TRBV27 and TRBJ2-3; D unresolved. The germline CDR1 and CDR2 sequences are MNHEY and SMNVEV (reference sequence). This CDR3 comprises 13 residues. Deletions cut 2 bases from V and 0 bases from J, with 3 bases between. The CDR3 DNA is TGTGCCAGCAGTTTACTCAGCACAGATACGCAGTATTTT. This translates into CASSLLSTDTQYF.

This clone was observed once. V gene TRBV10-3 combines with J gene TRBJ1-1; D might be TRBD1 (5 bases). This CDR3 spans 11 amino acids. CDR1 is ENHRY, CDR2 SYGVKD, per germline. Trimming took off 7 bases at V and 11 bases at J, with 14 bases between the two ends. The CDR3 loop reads CAIKAGEVAFF. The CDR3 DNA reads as TGTGCCATCAAGGCGGGGGAGGTTGCTTTCTTT.

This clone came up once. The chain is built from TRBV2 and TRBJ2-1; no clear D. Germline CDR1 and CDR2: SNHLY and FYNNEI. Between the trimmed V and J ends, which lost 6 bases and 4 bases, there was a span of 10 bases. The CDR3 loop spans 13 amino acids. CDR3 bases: TGTGCCAGCAGGGAGAGAGGTTACAATGAGCAGTTCTTC. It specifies CASRERGYNEQFF. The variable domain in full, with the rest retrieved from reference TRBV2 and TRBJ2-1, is EPEVTQTPSHQVTQMGQEVILRCVPISNHLYFYWYRQILGQKVEFLVSFYNNEISEKSEIFDDQFSVERPDGSNFTLKIRSTKLEDSAMYFCASRERGYNEQFFGPGTRLTVL.

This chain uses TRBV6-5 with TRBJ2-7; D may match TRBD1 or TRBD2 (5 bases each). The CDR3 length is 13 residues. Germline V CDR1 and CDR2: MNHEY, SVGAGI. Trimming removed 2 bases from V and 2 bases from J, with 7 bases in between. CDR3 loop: CASSYGDPYEQYF. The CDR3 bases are TGTGCCAGCAGTTACGGGGACCCCTACGAGCAGTACTTC.

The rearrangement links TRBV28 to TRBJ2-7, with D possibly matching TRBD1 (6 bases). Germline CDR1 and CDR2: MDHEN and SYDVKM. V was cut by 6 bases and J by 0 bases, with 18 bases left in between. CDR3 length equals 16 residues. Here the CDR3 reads CASSLGTGTRSYEQYF. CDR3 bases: TGTGCCAGCAGCTTGGGGACCGGGACACGCTCCTACGAGCAGTACTTC.

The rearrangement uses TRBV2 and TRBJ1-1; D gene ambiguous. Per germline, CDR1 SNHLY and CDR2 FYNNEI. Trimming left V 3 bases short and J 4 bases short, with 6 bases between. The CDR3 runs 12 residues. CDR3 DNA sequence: TGTGCCAGCAGTGAGGCTCCCACTGAAGCTTTCTTT. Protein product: CASSEAPTEAFF.

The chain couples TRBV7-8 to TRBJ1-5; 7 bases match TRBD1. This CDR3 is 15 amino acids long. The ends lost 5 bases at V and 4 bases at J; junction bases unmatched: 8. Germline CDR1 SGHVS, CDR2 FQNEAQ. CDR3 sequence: CASSPTGQLNQPQHF. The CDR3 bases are TGTGCCAGCAGCCCGACGGGACAGCTTAATCAGCCCCAGCATTTT.

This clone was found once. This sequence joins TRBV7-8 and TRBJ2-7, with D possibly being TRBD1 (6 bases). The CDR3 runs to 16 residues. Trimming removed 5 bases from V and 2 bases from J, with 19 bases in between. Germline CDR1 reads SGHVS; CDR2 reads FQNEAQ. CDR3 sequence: CASSETVQGGTYEQYF. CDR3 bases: TGTGCCAGCAGCGAAACAGTACAGGGTGGAACCTACGAGCAGTACTTC.

The CDR3 reads CASSLRGTAITYEQYF. In DNA, the CDR3 is TGTGCCAGCAGTTTACGGGGGACAGCCATTACCTACGAGCAGTACTTC. The rearrangement joins TRBV27 to TRBJ2-7, with a possible D match to TRBD1 (7 bases). This CDR3 comprises 16 residues. Germline CDR1 and CDR2: MNHEY and SMNVEV (reference sequence). V gave up 2 bases and J gave up 2 bases, with 16 bases separating them.